This is a list of T cell receptor beta chains from one sample in a study of T cell repertoires in cytomegalovirus infection. TCRdb reanalysed the reads using MiXCR and keeps one entry per CDR3 protein. The sample contains under 600,000 distinct CDR3 sequences, 16% of which appear only once. The sample comprised CD8+ T cells from PBMCs. The receptors shown here come from a human donor in good health (CMV status not recorded). Some clones in this sample may be carry-over from other donors' samples. Each CDR3 is given with its conserved first and last residue. D genes are given only for firm matches. Part of the rows lack a size; the others show once, few, many or a class for expanded clones.

v_call: TRBV28; j_call: TRBJ1-5; clone_size: NA; d_call: NA; cdr3_aa: CASSLGRVELNQPQHF; cdr3_nt: TGTGCCAGCAGTTTGGGCAGGGTGGAACTCAATCAGCCCCAGCATTTT
v_call: TRBV27; j_call: TRBJ2-5; clone_size: few; d_call: NA; cdr3_aa: CASSLLPPAQETQYF; cdr3_nt: TGTGCCAGCAGTTTACTCCCCCCTGCCCAAGAGACCCAGTACTTC
v_call: TRBV28; j_call: TRBJ1-2; clone_size: NA; d_call: NA; cdr3_aa: CASSFRQTNYGYTF; cdr3_nt: TGTGCCAGCAGTTTCCGACAAACTAACTATGGCTACACCTTC
v_call: TRBV6-5; j_call: TRBJ1-1; clone_size: NA; d_call: NA; cdr3_aa: CASSYSKAVMNTEAFF; cdr3_nt: TGTGCCAGCAGTTACTCGAAGGCGGTTATGAACACTGAAGCTTTCTTT
v_call: TRBV3-1; j_call: TRBJ2-7; clone_size: few; d_call: TRBD2; cdr3_aa: CASSQVWASGSAYEQYF; cdr3_nt: TGTGCCAGCAGCCAAGTTTGGGCTAGCGGGAGTGCCTACGAGCAGTACTTC
v_call: TRBV27; j_call: TRBJ1-5; clone_size: NA; d_call: NA; cdr3_aa: CASSLAPGSNQPQHF; cdr3_nt: TGTGCCAGCAGTTTAGCGCCCGGGAGCAATCAGCCCCAGCATTTT
v_call: TRBV7-3; j_call: TRBJ2-5; clone_size: many; d_call: TRBD2; cdr3_aa: CASSLGLAGGGETQYF; cdr3_nt: TGTGCCAGCAGCTTAGGGCTAGCGGGGGGGGGAGAGACCCAGTACTTC
v_call: TRBV20-1; j_call: TRBJ1-6; clone_size: NA; d_call: NA; cdr3_aa: CSAKPLHF; cdr3_nt: TGCAGTGCTAAACCCCTCCACTTT
v_call: TRBV7-3; j_call: TRBJ1-1; clone_size: many; d_call: NA; cdr3_aa: CASSTNRYTEAFF; cdr3_nt: TGTGCCAGCAGCACCAACAGGTACACTGAAGCTTTCTTT
v_call: TRBV6-2/TRBV6-3; j_call: TRBJ2-7; clone_size: NA; d_call: NA; cdr3_aa: CASSPRTDGYEQYF; cdr3_nt: TGTGCCAGCAGCCCTAGGACAGACGGCTACGAGCAGTACTTC
v_call: TRBV6-8; j_call: TRBJ1-1; clone_size: few; d_call: NA; cdr3_aa: CASSYSRTTEAFF; cdr3_nt: TGTGCCAGCAGTTACAGTAGAACTACTGAAGCTTTCTTT
v_call: TRBV19; j_call: TRBJ1-2; clone_size: NA; d_call: TRBD1; cdr3_aa: CASSFYWQGAVIGYTF; cdr3_nt: TGTGCCAGTAGTTTTTATTGGCAGGGGGCGGTCATTGGCTACACCTTC
v_call: TRBV7-8; j_call: TRBJ1-1; clone_size: many; d_call: NA; cdr3_aa: CASSSFPLDRANTEAFF; cdr3_nt: TGTGCCAGCAGCTCTTTTCCCCTCGACAGAGCGAACACTGAAGCTTTCTTT
v_call: TRBV10-3; j_call: TRBJ1-1; clone_size: many; d_call: NA; cdr3_aa: CAISESTRRGKTEAFF; cdr3_nt: TGTGCCATCAGTGAGTCGACCCGAAGGGGTAAGACTGAAGCTTTCTTT
v_call: TRBV11-1; j_call: TRBJ2-1; clone_size: many; d_call: NA; cdr3_aa: CASSLTPAGGPYNEQFF; cdr3_nt: TGTGCCAGCAGCTTAACCCCCGCAGGGGGGCCCTACAATGAGCAGTTCTTC
v_call: TRBV5-4; j_call: TRBJ2-1; clone_size: few; d_call: TRBD2; cdr3_aa: CASSFSGLASNEQFF; cdr3_nt: TGTGCCAGCAGCTTTTCGGGACTAGCTAGCAATGAGCAGTTCTTC
v_call: TRBV27; j_call: TRBJ1-2; clone_size: NA; d_call: TRBD1; cdr3_aa: CASSSSQTGALSYGYTF; cdr3_nt: TGTGCCAGCAGTTCCTCCCAAACAGGGGCGCTTAGCTATGGCTACACCTTC
v_call: TRBV20-1; j_call: TRBJ1-2; clone_size: NA; d_call: TRBD1; cdr3_aa: CSASDRGASNYGYTF; cdr3_nt: TGCAGTGCTTCGGACAGGGGAGCCTCTAACTATGGCTACACCTTC
v_call: TRBV4-1; j_call: TRBJ1-5; clone_size: many; d_call: NA; cdr3_aa: CASSREINWGDQPQHF; cdr3_nt: TGCGCCAGCAGCCGAGAGATTAACTGGGGGGATCAGCCCCAGCATTTT
v_call: TRBV12-5; j_call: TRBJ2-5; clone_size: NA; d_call: NA; cdr3_aa: CASGLGAGQETQYF; cdr3_nt: TGTGCTAGTGGTTTGGGAGCGGGTCAAGAGACCCAGTACTTC
v_call: TRBV6-1; j_call: TRBJ2-2; clone_size: NA; d_call: TRBD2; cdr3_aa: CASVRGGSGELFF; cdr3_nt: TGTGCCAGTGTAAGGGGAGGGTCCGGGGAGCTGTTTTTT
v_call: TRBV7-9; j_call: TRBJ2-6; clone_size: few; d_call: NA; cdr3_aa: CASSPAGANVLTF; cdr3_nt: TGTGCCAGCAGCCCCGCTGGGGCCAACGTCCTGACTTTC
v_call: TRBV24-1; j_call: TRBJ2-4; clone_size: NA; d_call: NA; cdr3_aa: CATSASGEAKNIQYF; cdr3_nt: TGTGCCACCAGTGCGTCAGGGGAGGCCAAAAACATTCAGTACTTC
v_call: TRBV28; j_call: TRBJ2-7; clone_size: NA; d_call: NA; cdr3_aa: CASSHLYTLDSYEQYF; cdr3_nt: TGTGCCAGCAGCCATCTGTATACCCTAGATTCCTACGAGCAGTACTTC
v_call: TRBV20-1; j_call: TRBJ2-3; clone_size: NA; d_call: NA; cdr3_aa: CSARDHASGSLTDTQYF; cdr3_nt: TGCAGTGCTAGAGATCATGCGTCCGGGAGCCTCACAGATACGCAGTATTTT
v_call: TRBV28; j_call: TRBJ2-5; clone_size: many; d_call: TRBD2; cdr3_aa: CASSRVPGGRSRRETQYF; cdr3_nt: TGTGCCAGCAGCCGTGTGCCGGGCGGGAGGTCCAGGCGAGAGACCCAGTACTTC
v_call: TRBV5-1; j_call: TRBJ1-1; clone_size: NA; d_call: TRBD1; cdr3_aa: CASSLVGTDVNTEAFF; cdr3_nt: TGCGCCAGCAGCTTGGTCGGGACAGATGTGAACACTGAAGCTTTCTTT
v_call: TRBV11-2; j_call: TRBJ2-2; clone_size: few; d_call: NA; cdr3_aa: CASRSARSNTGELFF; cdr3_nt: TGTGCCAGCAGATCAGCGAGATCGAACACCGGGGAGCTGTTTTTT
v_call: TRBV11-2; j_call: TRBJ1-4; clone_size: many; d_call: NA; cdr3_aa: CASTLKTGPNEKLFF; cdr3_nt: TGTGCCAGCACCCTGAAGACAGGACCTAATGAAAAACTGTTTTTT
v_call: TRBV7-8; j_call: TRBJ1-5; clone_size: NA; d_call: NA; cdr3_aa: CASSLGTLGINQPKHF; cdr3_nt: TGTGCAAGCAGCTTAGGTACTCTCGGGATTAATCAGCCCAAGCATTTT
v_call: TRBV20-1; j_call: TRBJ2-1; clone_size: NA; d_call: TRBD2; cdr3_aa: CSARSRRRAGGPSRYNEQFF; cdr3_nt: TGCAGTGCTAGATCCAGGAGGAGGGCGGGAGGGCCGTCGCGCTACAATGAGCAGTTCTTC
v_call: TRBV27; j_call: TRBJ1-1; clone_size: NA; d_call: TRBD1; cdr3_aa: CTSSLDRGTEAFF; cdr3_nt: TGTACCAGCAGTTTGGACAGGGGGACTGAAGCTTTCTTT
v_call: TRBV5-4; j_call: TRBJ2-5; clone_size: NA; d_call: TRBD2; cdr3_aa: CASSLVGREVEQETQYF; cdr3_nt: TGTGCCAGCAGCTTGGTTGGGCGGGAGGTAGAACAAGAGACCCAGTACTTC
v_call: TRBV7-4; j_call: TRBJ2-7; clone_size: many; d_call: TRBD1; cdr3_aa: CASSARQGIVYEQYF; cdr3_nt: TGTGCCAGCAGCGCAAGACAGGGTATTGTATACGAGCAGTACTTC
v_call: TRBV6-1; j_call: TRBJ2-7; clone_size: few; d_call: TRBD1; cdr3_aa: CASSEGTRTGRYEQYF; cdr3_nt: TGTGCCAGCAGTGAAGGGACCCGGACAGGGCGCTACGAGCAGTACTTC
v_call: TRBV7-9; j_call: TRBJ2-3; clone_size: NA; d_call: NA; cdr3_aa: CASSLADFKDTQYF; cdr3_nt: TGTGCCAGCAGCTTAGCGGATTTCAAAGATACGCAGTATTTT
v_call: TRBV5-1; j_call: TRBJ1-3; clone_size: few; d_call: TRBD1; cdr3_aa: CASSLTGVGNTIYF; cdr3_nt: TGCGCCAGCAGCCTGACAGGGGTAGGAAACACCATATATTTT
v_call: TRBV9; j_call: TRBJ2-2; clone_size: few; d_call: TRBD2; cdr3_aa: CASSVGRGVHTGELFF; cdr3_nt: TGTGCCAGCAGCGTAGGACGGGGGGTCCACACCGGGGAGCTGTTTTTT
v_call: TRBV10-2; j_call: TRBJ1-1; clone_size: NA; d_call: TRBD1; cdr3_aa: CASSEPRTGDTEAFF; cdr3_nt: TGCGCCAGCAGTGAGCCTCGGACAGGGGACACTGAAGCTTTCTTT
v_call: TRBV27; j_call: TRBJ2-1; clone_size: NA; d_call: NA; cdr3_aa: CASSLTGWSYNEQFF; cdr3_nt: TGTGCCAGCAGTTTAACAGGGTGGTCCTACAATGAGCAGTTCTTC
v_call: TRBV6-2/TRBV6-3; j_call: TRBJ2-7; clone_size: few; d_call: NA; cdr3_aa: CASSYPGTTAYEQYF; cdr3_nt: TGTGCCAGCAGTTACCCGGGAACGACTGCGTACGAGCAGTACTTC
v_call: TRBV11-2; j_call: TRBJ2-3; clone_size: many; d_call: TRBD2; cdr3_aa: CASSPGLAGATDTQYF; cdr3_nt: TGTGCCAGCAGCCCGGGACTAGCGGGGGCCACAGATACGCAGTATTTT
v_call: TRBV27; j_call: TRBJ2-7; clone_size: many; d_call: NA; cdr3_aa: CASSLSLGGLRGYYEQYF; cdr3_nt: TGTGCCAGCAGTTTATCCCTCGGGGGGCTTAGAGGGTACTACGAGCAGTACTTC
v_call: TRBV19; j_call: TRBJ2-2; clone_size: NA; d_call: NA; cdr3_aa: CASYPGETNTGELFF; cdr3_nt: TGTGCCAGTTATCCGGGGGAGACGAACACCGGGGAGCTGTTTTTT
v_call: TRBV6-2/TRBV6-3; j_call: TRBJ2-7; clone_size: NA; d_call: NA; cdr3_aa: CAIRGRTASSYEQYF; cdr3_nt: TGTGCCATCCGGGGAAGGACAGCGAGCTCCTACGAGCAGTACTTC
v_call: TRBV6-5; j_call: TRBJ1-5; clone_size: NA; d_call: NA; cdr3_aa: CASSYWGYNQPQHF; cdr3_nt: TGTGCCAGCAGTTATTGGGGGTACAATCAGCCCCAGCATTTT
v_call: TRBV7-8; j_call: TRBJ2-1; clone_size: many; d_call: NA; cdr3_aa: CASSLEGVYNEQFF; cdr3_nt: TGTGCCAGCAGCTTAGAGGGAGTCTACAATGAGCAGTTCTTC
v_call: TRBV6-2/TRBV6-3; j_call: TRBJ2-1; clone_size: many; d_call: NA; cdr3_aa: CASSYPGTYSYNEQFF; cdr3_nt: TGTGCCAGCAGTTACCCCGGGACTTACTCCTACAATGAGCAGTTCTTC
v_call: TRBV19; j_call: TRBJ1-3; clone_size: NA; d_call: NA; cdr3_aa: CASSPPPGFGNTIYF; cdr3_nt: TGTGCCAGTAGTCCCCCCCCGGGGTTTGGAAACACCATATATTTT
v_call: TRBV2; j_call: TRBJ1-2; clone_size: NA; d_call: TRBD1; cdr3_aa: CASPDRAYGYTF; cdr3_nt: TGTGCCAGCCCCGACAGGGCCTATGGCTACACCTTC
v_call: TRBV11-1; j_call: TRBJ1-2; clone_size: few; d_call: NA; cdr3_aa: CASSHKAYGYTF; cdr3_nt: TGTGCCAGCAGCCATAAGGCCTATGGCTACACCTTC
v_call: TRBV12-3/TRBV12-4; j_call: TRBJ2-3; clone_size: many; d_call: NA; cdr3_aa: CASSLQPGYSEYF; cdr3_nt: TGTGCCAGCAGTTTACAGCCCGGATACTCGGAGTATTTT
v_call: TRBV28; j_call: TRBJ2-7; clone_size: NA; d_call: TRBD2; cdr3_aa: CASSLRGDYFYERDF; cdr3_nt: TGTGCCAGCAGTTTACGGGGGGATTACTTCTACGAGCGGGACTTC
v_call: TRBV28; j_call: TRBJ1-2; clone_size: NA; d_call: TRBD1; cdr3_aa: CASRATRDSRVYGYTF; cdr3_nt: TGTGCCAGCAGGGCCACCCGGGACAGCCGAGTCTATGGCTACACCTTC